These 8 T cell receptor beta chains share one sample of origin, sequenced in a study of blood T cells in healthy people across ages. A J-beta primer mix and a sample-barcoded 5' primer were used in a second PCR of about 7 to 11 cycles. TCRdb re-derived calls from the 5' RACE reads in MiXCR, one entry per CDR3 protein. This table has about 970,000 distinct CDR3 sequences, just over 50% appearing once. Sequencing was carried out using blood. Receptors were obtained from a woman aged 60-75 years in good health.

The chain carries TRBV5-5 and TRBJ1-3; perhaps TRBD1 as D (5 bases). Trimming took off 4 bases at V and 3 bases at J, with 11 bases between the two ends. CDR1 is SGHKS, CDR2 YYEKEE, per germline (reference sequence). The CDR3 extends over 14 amino acids. In DNA, the CDR3 is TGTGCCAGCAGCGCCGGGACCAGTGGAAACACCATATATTTT. It yields the protein CASSAGTSGNTIYF.

The chain recombines TRBV7-8 with TRBJ2-5; 10 positions match TRBD2. This CDR3 region has 14 residues. With V trimmed by 8 bases and J by 4 bases, 7 bases remained unmatched. The germline CDR1 and CDR2 sequences are SGHVS and FQNEAQ. The CDR3 loop is CASPGVAGGETQYF. The CDR3 DNA reads TGTGCCAGCCCCGGGGTAGCGGGAGGAGAGACCCAGTACTTC. The full variable domain, in which reference TRBV7-8 and TRBJ2-5 provide the parts outside the CDR3, is GAGVSQSPRYKVAKRGQDVALRCDPISGHVSLFWYQQALGQGPEFLTYFQNEAQLDKSGLPSDRFFAERPEGSVSTLKIQRTQQEDSAVYLCASPGVAGGETQYFGPGTRLLVL.

The chain employs TRBV6-5 and TRBJ1-1, with D unresolved. The germline V gene encodes CDR1 MNHEY and CDR2 SVGAGI. The CDR3 extends over 13 amino acids. Trimming took off 4 bases at V and 0 bases at J, with 6 bases between the two ends. The CDR3 here is CASSSGLNTEAFF. CDR3 coding DNA: TGTGCCAGCAGTTCGGGGTTGAACACTGAAGCTTTCTTT.

The genes are TRBV28 and TRBJ1-6; D may be TRBD1 (6 bases). Germline lookup yields CDR1 MDHEN and CDR2 SYDVKM. This CDR3 is 18 amino acids long. Trimming removed 5 bases at V and 6 bases at J, with 23 bases between. CDR3 protein: CASSPNRGRGIGNSPLHF. CDR3 nucleotide sequence: TGTGCCAGCAGTCCGAACCGAGGCAGGGGAATCGGTAATTCACCCCTCCACTTT.

The chain uses TRBV10-3 and TRBJ2-4, with 7 bases identical to TRBD1. Matching the DNA end better, TRBJ2-7 makes the J call doubtful. CDR1 ENHRY and CDR2 SYGVKD come from the germline V gene. CDR3 length: 15 residues. Here the CDR3 DNA reads TGTGCCATCAGTGAGTTACGTGCAGGGGGCTACGAGCAGTACTTC. This encodes CAISELRAGGYEQYF.

The gene calls are TRBV4-2 and TRBJ2-4; D not resolved. CDR1 is LGHNA and CDR2 is YNFKEQ in the germline V gene. V lost 1 base and J lost 2, with 12 bases in between. CDR3 size: 16 residues. In DNA, the CDR3 is TGTGCCAGCAGCCAAGCTTACTCGTCCACCAAAAACATTCAGTACTTC. Translated: CASSQAYSSTKNIQYF.

V gene TRBV11-2 combines with J gene TRBJ2-7; the D is unclear. Germline V lookup: CDR1 SGHAT, CDR2 FQNNGV. CDR3 size: 14 residues. Trimming took off 5 bases at V and 0 bases at J, with 11 bases between the two ends. CDR3 nucleotides: TGTGCCAGCAGCGCAGGATTCAGCTCCTACGAGCAGTACTTC. It translates to CASSAGFSSYEQYF.

This clonotype appeared many times. One base away lies a much larger clone, so this may be a sequencing read error. This chain joins TRBV12-3 or TRBV12-4 and TRBJ1-5; no firm D call. V dropped 5 bases and J dropped 3 bases, with 8 bases sitting between them. The CDR3 loop spans 13 amino acids. Here the CDR3 DNA reads TGTGCCAGCAGTGGTAGAATCAATCAGCCCCAGCATTTT. Translated: CASSGRINQPQHF.